The 31 T cell receptor beta chains given below trace back to one sample, sequenced in a study of neurological immune-mediated disorders. Each CDR3 protein is one row after TCRdb ran MiXCR on the 5' RACE reads. The sample carries over 65,000 distinct CDR3 sequences, approximately 9.4% recorded once. Sequencing used PBMCs. The receptor source for this set is a man in his fifties in good health.

The table lists this clonotype with many counts. The chain recombines TRBV24-1 with TRBJ2-2; no clear D gene. Between the trimmed V and J ends, which lost 3 bases and 4 bases, there was a span of 8 bases. Germline CDR1 and CDR2: KGHDR and SFDVKD. The CDR3 has 14 amino acids. CDR3 amino acids: CATSDPDGTGELFF. CDR3 in DNA: TGTGCCACCAGTGATCCAGATGGCACCGGGGAGCTGTTTTTT.

This clonotype appeared many times. V and J are TRBV12-3 or TRBV12-4 and TRBJ2-2; D possibly corresponds to TRBD1 (5 bases). Trimming shortened V by 5 bases and J by 6 bases, and 13 bases separated the two germline ends. CDR3 length: 14 residues. DNA of the CDR3: TGTGCCAGCAGTCTTTCAGGGTTAGCCGGGGAGCTGTTTTTT. This encodes CASSLSGLAGELFF.

This clonotype was seen at least ten times. The chain recombines TRBV5-1 with TRBJ2-2; D tentatively fits TRBD1 or TRBD2 (5 bases each). The germline V gene has CDR1 SGHRS and CDR2 YFSETQ. The length of the CDR3 is 17 residues. The germline V and J ends were trimmed by 4 bases and 1 base, with 17 bases remaining between them. The DNA for the CDR3 is TGCGCCAGCAGCCCCCCCCGGGACGCCATGAACACCGGGGAGCTGTTTTTT. Amino acid sequence: CASSPPRDAMNTGELFF.

This clonotype was seen ten or more times. The V call is TRBV9, the J call TRBJ1-6, with D tentatively TRBD1 (6 bases). This CDR3 spans 16 amino acids. Germline V gene sequence: CDR1 SGDLS, CDR2 YYNGEE. Trimming shortened V by 3 bases and J by 7 bases, and 17 bases separated the two germline ends. The CDR3 region has the DNA TGTGCCAGCAGCGAGAGGACAGTCCAGCAGAATTCACCCCTCCACTTT. Residues: CASSERTVQQNSPLHF.

This clonotype was picked up many times. V and J are TRBV6-2 or TRBV6-3 and TRBJ2-7, with 7 positions matching TRBD2. CDR3 length: 14 amino acids. J gave up 4 bases and V 6 bases, and 9 bases lay outside the gene matches. CDR1 and CDR2 (germline): MNHEY, SVGEGT. The chain's CDR3 is CASSEGGSRYEQYF. The CDR3 region has the DNA TGTGCCAGCAGCGAGGGCGGGAGTCGGTACGAGCAGTACTTC.

Ten or more counts support this clonotype. A much larger clone lies one base from this, so it may be a read error. V is TRBV6-1 and J is TRBJ1-5; D call uncertain. Germline V gene data show CDR1 as MNHNS and CDR2 as SASEGT. This CDR3 comprises 11 residues. Trimming took 6 bases from V and 3 from J, leaving 3 bases between them. The DNA for the CDR3 is TGTGCCAGCAGGCTCAATCAGCCCCAGCATTTT. Protein product: CASRLNQPQHF.

This clonotype turned up a few times. At one of its ends the junction is not consistent with the germline gene, which may arise from a read error. The rearrangement uses TRBV7-3 and TRBJ1-1, with D unclear. CDR3 length: 13 amino acids. The germline V gene has CDR1 SGHTA and CDR2 FQGTGA. The CDR3 is CASRRALNTEAFF. The CDR3, as DNA: TGTGCCAGCCGACGGGCCCTGAATACTGAAGCTTTCTTT.

V and J are TRBV6-5 and TRBJ1-5, with a weak D call TRBD1 (6 bases). CDR1 is MNHEY and CDR2 is SVGAGI in the germline V gene. The length of the CDR3 is 15 residues. Trimming cost V 2 bases and J 6 bases, with 14 bases left between them. The chain's CDR3 is CASSYTQGLGQPQHF. The CDR3 DNA follows: TGTGCCAGCAGTTACACCCAGGGGTTGGGTCAGCCCCAGCATTTT.

This clonotype was detected ten times or more. This chain links TRBV29-1 with TRBJ1-5; 7 bases fit TRBD1. The V gene end was trimmed by 4 bases and the J gene end by 5 bases; junction bases not matched to a gene: 5. The CDR3 runs 13 residues. Germline CDR1 and CDR2: SQVTM and ANQGSEA. The CDR3 spells CSVGQGGDQPQHF. CDR3 bases: TGCAGCGTTGGACAGGGTGGAGATCAGCCCCAGCATTTT.

In its sample, this clonotype was seen many times. This chain connects TRBV29-1 to TRBJ2-3; 12 nucleotides line up with TRBD2. J gave up 3 bases and V 3 bases, and 16 bases lay outside the gene matches. The CDR3 has 19 residues. Germline CDR1 SQVTM, CDR2 ANQGSEA. CDR3: CSVETASSGRAGSTDTQYF. CDR3 in DNA: TGCAGCGTTGAGACAGCCTCTAGCGGGAGGGCAGGCTCGACAGATACGCAGTATTTT.

This clonotype was found many times. The gene calls are TRBV5-1 and TRBJ2-3; 7 positions match TRBD2. This CDR3 spans 18 amino acids. V shed 0 bases and J 0 bases; nucleotides not matched to a gene: 10. Germline assignment: CDR1 SGHRS and CDR2 YFSETQ. The CDR3 coding sequence is TGCGCCAGCAGCTTGGAGGGAGGGACGGTGACTAGCACAGATACGCAGTATTTT. Protein sequence: CASSLEGGTVTSTDTQYF.

The table lists this clonotype with many counts. This CDR3 is CSARGVAVAFTGELFF. CDR3 bases: TGCAGTGCTAGAGGGGTAGCGGTGGCTTTCACCGGGGAGCTGTTTTTT. The chain recombines TRBV20-1 with TRBJ2-2; perhaps TRBD2 as D (6 bases). The germline V gene encodes CDR1 DFQATT and CDR2 SNEGSKA (reference sequence). Trimming pared 1 base from V and 4 bases from J, leaving 16 bases between. This CDR3 comprises 16 residues.

This clonotype was recorded at least ten times. V gene TRBV27 combines with J gene TRBJ2-7; 11 bases align to TRBD2. The CDR3 covers 15 residues. Per germline, CDR1 MNHEY and CDR2 SMNVEV (reference sequence). V shed 5 bases and J 2 bases; nucleotides not matched to a gene: 5. The CDR3 nucleotides read TGTGCCAGCAGTCTTAGCGGGAGGGGGACCTACGAGCAGTACTTC. Amino acid sequence: CASSLSGRGTYEQYF.

DNA of the CDR3: TGTGCCAGCAGCCCTTCCGGGACTTATGCGGGTGTCAAGCAGTACTTC. This sequence encodes CASSPSGTYAGVKQYF. V gene TRBV12-3 or TRBV12-4 combines with J gene TRBJ2-7, with D perhaps TRBD2 (6 bases). V gave up 6 bases and J gave up 8 bases, with 26 bases separating them. The CDR3 is 16 residues long.

At least ten counts were recorded for this clonotype. DNA for the CDR3: TGTGCCATCACAGCGTTAGATACGCAGTATTTT. Its protein product is CAITALDTQYF. V usage is TRBV10-3 and J usage is TRBJ2-3, with D hard to call. Trimming stripped 7 bases from V and 5 bases from J, with 7 bases between. Germline V gene data show CDR1 as ENHRY and CDR2 as SYGVKD. The CDR3 consists of 11 residues.

This clonotype was found many times. The chain recombines TRBV7-2 with TRBJ2-2; 9 bases map to TRBD1. The CDR3 contains 16 residues. The V and J ends lost 2 bases and 7 bases, in that order; junction bases with no gene match: 8. The germline gives CDR1 SGHTA, CDR2 FQGNSA. The CDR3 spells CASSLPGTGYNGELFF. CDR3 nucleotides: TGTGCCAGCAGCTTACCTGGGACAGGGTATAACGGGGAGCTGTTTTTT. Combining the CDR3 with reference TRBV7-2 and TRBJ2-2 gives the whole variable domain GAGVSQSPSNKVTEKGKDVELRCDPISGHTALYWYRQSLGQGLEFLIYFQGNSAPDKSGLPSDRFSAERTGGSVSTLTIQRTQQEDSAVYLCASSLPGTGYNGELFFGEGSRLTVL.

This clonotype was observed at least ten times. V usage is TRBV5-1 and J usage is TRBJ2-3; D is possibly TRBD1 (5 bases). This CDR3 comprises 13 residues. CDR1 and CDR2 from the germline V gene are SGHRS and YFSETQ. The V end was cut by 0 bases, the J end by 6 bases, with 8 bases between. The CDR3 sequence is CASSLAPGDTQYF. CDR3 sequence (DNA): TGCGCCAGCAGCTTGGCCCCAGGGGATACGCAGTATTTT.

This clonotype came up many times. J is TRBJ1-4 and V is TRBV5-1; unclear D gene. CDR3 length: 15 amino acids. The germline gives CDR1 SGHRS, CDR2 YFSETQ. Between the trimmed V and J ends, which lost 4 bases and 7 bases, there was a span of 17 bases. The CDR3 DNA follows: TGCGCCAGCAGCCGTGCACCGGGATTAGGTGAAAAACTGTTTTTT. Protein: CASSRAPGLGEKLFF.

This clonotype occurred many times. The CDR3: CASSSLKRVSTDTQYF. CDR3 DNA sequence: TGTGCCAGCAGTTCTCTAAAGAGGGTTAGCACAGATACGCAGTATTTT. J is TRBJ2-3 and V is TRBV28; D possibly corresponds to TRBD2 (5 bases). From germline, CDR1 is MDHEN and CDR2 SYDVKM. The CDR3 extends over 16 amino acids. The germline V and J ends were trimmed by 4 bases and 0 bases, with 14 bases remaining between them.

This clonotype was found many times. The V gene is TRBV20-1, the J gene TRBJ2-2; 12 bases fit TRBD2. J gave up 2 bases and V 6 bases, and 13 bases lay outside the gene matches. Germline CDR1 is DFQATT and CDR2 is SNEGSKA (reference sequence). This CDR3 is 18 amino acids long. In DNA, the CDR3 is TGCAGTGCCCTCACCCTCCTAGCGGGGGGGTTTAACACCGGGGAGCTGTTTTTT. As protein: CSALTLLAGGFNTGELFF.

This clonotype was seen repeatedly, ten times or more. The DNA of the CDR3 is TGCAGTGCTAGAGTCTCAGATACGCAGTATTTT. As protein: CSARVSDTQYF. The J gene is TRBJ2-3, the V gene TRBV20-1; D unresolved. Germline V CDR1 and CDR2: DFQATT, SNEGSKA (reference sequence). The V and J ends lost 1 base and 4 bases respectively, with 3 bases between them. The CDR3 is 11 amino acids.

This clonotype was seen a handful of times. V is TRBV6-2 or TRBV6-3 and J is TRBJ2-3, with D tentatively TRBD2 (6 bases). V lost 7 bases, J lost 4 bases, and 12 bases lay in between. This CDR3 has 13 amino acids. In germline, CDR1 is MNHEY, CDR2 SVGEGT. DNA for the CDR3: TGTGCCAGCAAAAGGGGAGGTGCAGATACGCAGTATTTT. As protein: CASKRGGADTQYF.

This clonotype was seen ten or more times. The chain joins TRBV3-1 to TRBJ2-1; D unclear. The germline V gene encodes CDR1 LGHDT and CDR2 YNNKEL (reference sequence). The CDR3 spans 17 residues. V was pared by 2 bases and J by 0 bases, with 14 bases between. The CDR3 DNA sequence: TGTGCCAGCAGCCAAAAAAGGACCATGAGCTCCTACAATGAGCAGTTCTTC. This encodes CASSQKRTMSSYNEQFF.

This sequence joins TRBV7-9 and TRBJ2-3, with unresolved D. The CDR3 loop spans 16 amino acids. The germline V and J ends were trimmed by 5 bases and 3 bases, with 18 bases remaining between them. The V gene's germline CDR1 is SEHNR and CDR2 FQNEAQ (reference sequence). CDR3 in amino acids: CASSPTVPVGTDTQYF. The CDR3 region has the DNA TGTGCCAGCAGCCCAACTGTCCCAGTGGGAACAGATACGCAGTATTTT.

This clonotype was recorded many times. V is TRBV11-2 and J is TRBJ2-5, with 7 bases matching TRBD1. This CDR3 region has 14 residues. The germline CDR1 and CDR2 sequences are SGHAT and FQNNGV. Trimming removed 5 bases from V and 1 base from J; junction bases left unmatched: 4. DNA for the CDR3: TGTGCCAGCAGCCACAACAGGGGCCAAGAGACCCAGTACTTC. Translated: CASSHNRGQETQYF.

The rearrangement uses TRBV20-1 and TRBJ2-3, with 8 bases matching TRBD2. CDR1 and CDR2 from the germline V gene are DFQATT and SNEGSKA (reference sequence). The CDR3 is 14 amino acids. V shed 7 bases and J 4 bases; nucleotides not matched to a gene: 10. The CDR3 sequence: CSVPTSVGADTQYF. The CDR3 nucleotides are TGCAGTGTCCCGACTAGCGTCGGGGCAGATACGCAGTATTTT.

Many counts were recorded for this clonotype. The genes are TRBV7-8 and TRBJ2-5; the D gene is possibly TRBD1 (5 bases). V dropped 0 bases and J dropped 2 bases, with 10 bases sitting between them. This CDR3 is 15 amino acids long. Germline values: CDR1 SGHVS, CDR2 FQNEAQ. The CDR3 loop is CASSLALTVQETQYF. Here the CDR3 DNA reads TGTGCCAGCAGCTTAGCGCTGACAGTTCAAGAGACCCAGTACTTC.

This clonotype was counted at least ten times. The chain has TRBV20-1 and TRBJ1-3, with a weak D call TRBD1 (5 bases). The CDR3 totals 16 residues. The germline V and J ends were trimmed by 6 bases and 0 bases, with 18 bases remaining between them. CDR1 and CDR2 (germline): DFQATT, SNEGSKA (reference sequence). In DNA, the CDR3 is TGCAGTGCCACAGGCGGACGTACGATCTCTGGAAACACCATATATTTT. Protein product: CSATGGRTISGNTIYF.

Concerning this clonotype: A much larger clone lies a single base off, so this may be a read error. The chain couples TRBV5-1 to TRBJ2-1; TRBD2 aligns across 8 bases. The DNA end is more similar to TRBJ2-7, so the J call may be wrong. The germline gives CDR1 SGHRS, CDR2 YFSETQ. The CDR3 extends over 15 amino acids. Here the CDR3 reads CASSAGGNSYNEQYF. DNA of the CDR3: TGCGCCAGCAGCGCGGGGGGCAACTCCTACAATGAGCAGTACTTC.

The rearrangement links TRBV20-1 to TRBJ2-7; 8 bases fit TRBD2. This CDR3 spans 13 amino acids. The trim removed 4 bases at V and 2 bases at J, leaving 4 bases unmatched. Germline assignment: CDR1 DFQATT and CDR2 SNEGSKA (reference sequence). CDR3 in DNA: TGCAGTGCTATCCCAGCGGGGGCCTACGAGCAGTACTTC. It translates to CSAIPAGAYEQYF.

This clonotype was found many times. The CDR3 nucleotides are TGCGCCAGCAGCCAGGACAGGGGAGCACAAGAGACCCAGTACTTC. It encodes CASSQDRGAQETQYF. The chain uses TRBV5-1 and TRBJ2-5; 9 bases map to TRBD1. Per germline, CDR1 SGHRS and CDR2 YFSETQ. The CDR3 loop spans 15 amino acids. The trim removed 4 bases at V and 2 bases at J, leaving 6 bases unmatched. Looking up the rest from reference TRBV5-1 and TRBJ2-5 gives the full variable domain: KAGVTQTPRYLIKTRGQQVTLSCSPISGHRSVSWYQQTPGQGLQFLFEYFSETQRNKGNFPGRFSGRQFSNSRSEMNVSTLELGDSALYLCASSQDRGAQETQYFGPGTRLLVL.